These 29 T cell receptor beta chains share one sample of origin, sequenced in a study of T cell responses to AZD1222 COVID-19 vaccine. The table came from immunoSEQ multiplex PCR; TCRdb's copy has only in-frame clones and leaves some out. The table has about 130,000 clones, around nine tenths seen once. The sample here was peripheral blood, taken on day 0 of AZD1222 vaccination. The receptors derive from an adult in good health.

The chain couples TRBV28 to TRBJ1-5; 7 positions match TRBD1. CDR1 and CDR2 (germline): MDHEN, SYDVKM. This CDR3 is built from 15 residues. J lost 4 bases, V lost 3 bases, and 6 bases had no gene match. The CDR3 loop reads CASSFPGTANQPQHF. The CDR3 DNA sequence: TGTGCCAGCAGTTTCCCGGGGACAGCGAATCAGCCCCAGCATTTT.

The V gene is TRBV15, the J gene TRBJ2-2; a possible D gene is TRBD2 (6 bases). From germline, CDR1 is LNHNV and CDR2 YYDKDF (reference sequence). V lost 1 base and J 7 bases, leaving 19 bases between the germline ends. The CDR3 covers 17 residues. The CDR3 spells CATSRAFSGGTGGELFF. CDR3 nucleotides: TGTGCCACCAGCAGAGCCTTTAGCGGCGGGACGGGCGGGGAGCTGTTTTTT.

This chain links TRBV6-5 with TRBJ1-2; tentative D call: TRBD1 (6 bases). Germline CDR1 reads MNHEY; CDR2 reads SVGAGI. The CDR3 spans 15 residues. Trimming shortened V by 6 bases and J by 5 bases, and 19 bases separated the two germline ends. The CDR3 here is CASRDRGQRLYGYTF. The CDR3 DNA reads as TGTGCCAGCAGAGACCGCGGACAGCGACTTTATGGCTACACCTTC.

The chain uses TRBV13 and TRBJ1-2; 9 bases are a match to TRBD1. J gave up 1 base and V 4 bases, and 4 bases lay outside the gene matches. CDR1 PRHDT and CDR2 FYEKMQ come from the germline V gene (reference sequence). This CDR3 has 15 residues. Written as DNA, the CDR3 is TGTGCCAGCAGCTCCGGACAGGGGAATAACTATGGCTACACCTTC. Residues: CASSSGQGNNYGYTF.

The chain couples TRBV5-4 to TRBJ2-1, with D possibly matching TRBD2 (6 bases). CDR3 length: 15 amino acids. The germline CDR1 and CDR2 sequences are SGHNT and YYREEE (reference sequence). The V and J ends lost 3 bases and 10 bases respectively, with 20 bases between them. As DNA, the CDR3 is TGTGCCAGCAGCTCACAGTCACGGGGGTTCGAGGAGCAGTTCTTC. Residues: CASSSQSRGFEEQFF.

This sequence joins TRBV6-2 or TRBV6-3 and TRBJ2-2, with TRBD2 identical over 11 bases. Germline CDR1 MNHEY, CDR2 SVGEGT. Trimming removed 3 bases from V and 4 bases from J; junction bases left unmatched: 1. The CDR3 has 15 residues. CDR3 nucleotides: TGTGCCAGCAGTTATAGCGGGGGGGCCACCGGGGAGCTGTTTTTT. Encoded protein: CASSYSGGATGELFF.

The rearrangement joins TRBV7-2 to TRBJ2-1; D may match TRBD1 or TRBD2 (5 bases each). Germline CDR1 reads SGHTA; CDR2 reads FQGNSA. This CDR3 comprises 14 residues. The V end lost 3 bases, the J end lost 2 bases, and 8 bases lay between the germline ends. CDR3 in DNA: TGTGCCAGCAGCTTTAGGGGAGCCTACAATGAGCAGTTCTTC. This sequence encodes CASSFRGAYNEQFF.

This rearrangement joins TRBV9 to TRBJ1-1; D ambiguous. The CDR3 contains 14 residues. V lost 3 bases, J lost 1 base, and 10 bases lay in between. Germline V gene sequence: CDR1 SGDLS, CDR2 YYNGEE. CDR3 residues: CASSARMGNTEAFF. The CDR3 coding sequence is TGTGCCAGCAGCGCCCGGATGGGGAACACTGAAGCTTTCTTT.

The genes are TRBV2 and TRBJ1-5, with D hard to call. Germline CDR1 and CDR2: SNHLY and FYNNEI. V lost 2 bases and J 7 bases, leaving 12 bases between the germline ends. The CDR3 spans 14 residues. CDR3 residues: CASSETRGGQPQHF. CDR3 nucleotides: TGTGCCAGCAGTGAAACCCGGGGTGGCCAGCCCCAGCATTTT.

The rearrangement joins TRBV5-1 to TRBJ2-5, with unresolved D. Trimming removed 2 bases from V and 2 bases from J, with 10 bases in between. This CDR3 spans 14 amino acids. The V gene's germline CDR1 is SGHRS and CDR2 YFSETQ. CDR3 amino acids: CASSLGSGQETQYF. The CDR3 nucleotides read TGCGCCAGCAGCTTAGGCAGTGGGCAAGAGACCCAGTACTTC.

The genes are TRBV19 and TRBJ2-7; D gene uncertain. Germline lookup yields CDR1 LNHDA and CDR2 SQIVND (reference sequence). This CDR3 has 12 amino acids. Trimming shortened V by 3 bases and J by 3 bases, and 6 bases separated the two germline ends. Written as DNA, the CDR3 is TGTGCCAGTAGTATGCCCAGCTACGAGCAGTACTTC. Its protein product is CASSMPSYEQYF.

This clone has only one observation. The chain links TRBV7-2 to TRBJ2-1, with D unresolved. CDR3 length: 12 amino acids. Germline CDR1 is SGHTA and CDR2 is FQGNSA. Trimming took off 1 base at V and 12 bases at J, with 10 bases between the two ends. The CDR3 loop is CASSLEAGRQFF. Here the CDR3 DNA reads TGTGCCAGCAGCTTAGAAGCCGGACGGCAGTTCTTC. The full variable domain, completed using reference TRBV7-2 and TRBJ2-1, is GAGVSQSPSNKVTEKGKDVELRCDPISGHTALYWYRQSLGQGLEFLIYFQGNSAPDKSGLPSDRFSAERTGGSVSTLTIQRTQQEDSAVYLCASSLEAGRQFFGPGTRLTVL.

This chain links TRBV2 with TRBJ1-2; the D gene is possibly TRBD1 (6 bases). This CDR3 is 14 amino acids long. Trimming shortened V by 3 bases and J by 4 bases, and 12 bases separated the two germline ends. Germline CDR1 reads SNHLY; CDR2 reads FYNNEI. The CDR3 DNA is TGTGCCAGCAGTGAGGCCAGGGGCTCCTATGGCTACACCTTC. Its translation: CASSEARGSYGYTF. The full variable domain, its missing parts supplied by reference TRBV2 and TRBJ1-2, is EPEVTQTPSHQVTQMGQEVILRCVPISNHLYFYWYRQILGQKVEFLVSFYNNEISEKSEIFDDQFSVERPDGSNFTLKIRSTKLEDSAMYFCASSEARGSYGYTFGSGTRLTVV.

This clone was detected a few times. The chain recombines TRBV12-3 or TRBV12-4 with TRBJ2-7; D unclear. The CDR3 consists of 12 residues. Trimming shortened V by 5 bases and J by 7 bases, and 12 bases separated the two germline ends. The CDR3 is CASSTTEREQYF. The CDR3, as DNA: TGTGCCAGCAGTACGACGGAAAGGGAGCAGTACTTC.

The V call is TRBV5-1, the J call TRBJ2-3, with a weak D call TRBD1 (6 bases). Germline CDR1 and CDR2: SGHRS and YFSETQ. The CDR3 totals 15 residues. The V and J ends lost 6 bases and 3 bases respectively, with 17 bases between them. CDR3 DNA: TGCGCCAGCACCGGACAGCTCCTACAAACAGATACGCAGTATTTT. It specifies CASTGQLLQTDTQYF.

The chain recombines TRBV11-2 with TRBJ2-6; TRBD1 is a possible D gene (6 bases). CDR1 is SGHAT and CDR2 is FQNNGV in the germline V gene. This CDR3 spans 16 amino acids. Trimming removed 5 bases from V and 2 bases from J, with 13 bases in between. The DNA for the CDR3 is TGTGCCAGCAGCCAGACCAGGGGTGCTGGGGCCAACGTCCTGACTTTC. Encoded protein: CASSQTRGAGANVLTF.

J is TRBJ1-2 and V is TRBV5-1; 10 bases align to TRBD1. Germline CDR1 reads SGHRS; CDR2 reads YFSETQ. The CDR3 length is 15 residues. Trimming cost V 4 bases and J 3 bases; bases outside gene matches: 6. In DNA, the CDR3 is TGCGCCAGCAGCCCGACGACAGGGGGCGACTATGGCTACACCTTC. Translating it yields CASSPTTGGDYGYTF. The full variable domain, rest sourced from reference TRBV5-1 and TRBJ1-2, is KAGVTQTPRYLIKTRGQQVTLSCSPISGHRSVSWYQQTPGQGLQFLFEYFSETQRNKGNFPGRFSGRQFSNSRSEMNVSTLELGDSALYLCASSPTTGGDYGYTFGSGTRLTVV.

The chain employs TRBV2 and TRBJ2-7; perhaps TRBD2 as D (6 bases). Deletions cut 3 bases from V and 2 bases from J, with 11 bases between. Germline V gene lookup returns CDR1 SNHLY and CDR2 FYNNEI. The CDR3 extends over 14 amino acids. The CDR3 DNA sequence: TGTGCCAGCAGTGACCGAGGGAGGACCTACGAGCAGTACTTC. It yields the protein CASSDRGRTYEQYF. Together with reference TRBV2 and TRBJ2-7, the CDR3 gives the full variable domain: EPEVTQTPSHQVTQMGQEVILRCVPISNHLYFYWYRQILGQKVEFLVSFYNNEISEKSEIFDDQFSVERPDGSNFTLKIRSTKLEDSAMYFCASSDRGRTYEQYFGPGTRLTVT.

This rearrangement joins TRBV10-1 to TRBJ1-3; no firm D call. Germline V lookup: CDR1 WNHNN, CDR2 SYGVQD (reference sequence). V lost 7 bases and J 2 bases, leaving 9 bases between the germline ends. This CDR3 region has 13 residues. The CDR3: CASTASPGNTIYF. The CDR3 DNA reads as TGCGCCAGCACGGCGAGCCCTGGAAACACCATATATTTT.

The J gene is TRBJ1-5, the V gene TRBV7-2, with a weak D call TRBD1 (5 bases). Trimming pared 1 base from V and 0 bases from J, leaving 13 bases between. CDR1 and CDR2 (germline): SGHTA, FQGNSA. The CDR3 consists of 17 residues. CDR3 in DNA: TGTGCCAGCAGCTTAGGGGGCCGGTCTTATAGCAATCAGCCCCAGCATTTT. Translation gives CASSLGGRSYSNQPQHF.

The rearrangement joins TRBV7-3 to TRBJ1-2, with 7 nucleotides matching TRBD1. This CDR3 has 13 residues. V lost 5 bases, J lost 10 bases, and 10 bases stayed unmatched. Germline assignment: CDR1 SGHTA and CDR2 FQGTGA. As DNA, the CDR3 is TGTGCCAGCAGCCGTTCCGGGACAGAACTCTACACCTTC. Protein: CASSRSGTELYTF. The full variable domain, completed using reference TRBV7-3 and TRBJ1-2, is GAGVSQTPSNKVTEKGKYVELRCDPISGHTALYWYRQSLGQGPEFLIYFQGTGAADDSGLPNDRFFAVRPEGSVSTLKIQRTERGDSAVYLCASSRSGTELYTFGSGTRLTVV.

The chain employs TRBV7-2 and TRBJ1-1; TRBD1 might be the D (5 bases). The V and J ends lost 5 bases and 1 base respectively, with 17 bases between them. Germline V gene data show CDR1 as SGHTA and CDR2 as FQGNSA. The CDR3 loop spans 16 amino acids. CDR3 DNA: TGTGCCAGCAGCACAAAGACAGTATCTAAGAACACTGAAGCTTTCTTT. Its translation is CASSTKTVSKNTEAFF.

The gene calls are TRBV28 and TRBJ1-3; 7 bases map to TRBD1. V was clipped by 5 bases and J by 0 bases; unmatched bases: 7. CDR3 length: 16 amino acids. Germline CDR1 reads MDHEN; CDR2 reads SYDVKM. CDR3 bases: TGTGCCAGCAGTGCCCCGACAGGGAACTCTGGAAACACCATATATTTT. It codes for CASSAPTGNSGNTIYF.

V usage is TRBV6-5 and J usage is TRBJ1-5, with TRBD1 as a possible D gene (5 bases). Germline CDR1 is MNHEY and CDR2 is SVGAGI. The CDR3 runs to 14 residues. The ends were cut back, 4 bases at V and 5 bases at J, with 12 bases in the middle. CDR3 region: CASSLGVGDQPQHF. CDR3 nucleotide sequence: TGTGCCAGCAGTTTAGGGGTAGGAGATCAGCCCCAGCATTTT.

A single count supports this clone. The chain joins TRBV5-1 to TRBJ2-7, with D possibly being TRBD1 (5 bases). Trimming shortened V by 0 bases and J by 3 bases, and 10 bases separated the two germline ends. Germline V lookup: CDR1 SGHRS, CDR2 YFSETQ. This CDR3 spans 14 amino acids. The CDR3 coding sequence is TGCGCCAGCAGCTTGGATCAGGGCTACTACGAGCAGTACTTC. Its translation: CASSLDQGYYEQYF.

In this sample, this clone turned up once. V and J are TRBV10-3 and TRBJ1-1; D gene uncertain. CDR1 and CDR2 (germline): ENHRY, SYGVKD. V shed 3 bases and J shed 2 bases, with 10 bases lying between them. The CDR3 is 14 residues long. CDR3 sequence: CAISDRAENTEAFF. CDR3 bases: TGTGCCATCAGTGATAGGGCAGAAAACACTGAAGCTTTCTTT.

The gene calls are TRBV9 and TRBJ1-3, with D tentatively TRBD1 (5 bases). Looked up from germline, CDR1 is SGDLS and CDR2 is YYNGEE. The germline V and J ends were trimmed by 4 bases and 4 bases, with 18 bases remaining between them. The CDR3 length is 16 residues. The CDR3 loop is CASSLLPPTDGNTIYF. Written as DNA, the CDR3 is TGTGCCAGCAGCCTATTACCCCCGACAGACGGAAACACCATATATTTT.

The rearrangement links TRBV29-1 to TRBJ1-1; a possible D gene is TRBD1 (5 bases). Germline V gene data show CDR1 as SQVTM and CDR2 as ANQGSEA. Trimming took off 6 bases at V and 4 bases at J, with 12 bases between the two ends. There are 12 residues in the CDR3. CDR3 residues: CSVPDGGTEAFF. In DNA, the CDR3 is TGCAGCGTGCCGGACGGGGGCACTGAAGCTTTCTTT.

The genes are TRBV5-6 and TRBJ1-2; TRBD1 is a possible D gene (5 bases). This CDR3 has 13 residues. The V gene's germline CDR1 is SGHDT and CDR2 YYEEEE. Between the trimmed V and J ends, which lost 4 bases and 4 bases, there was a span of 11 bases. CDR3 region: CASSLGTAYGYTF. For the CDR3, the DNA is TGTGCCAGCAGCCTTGGGACGGCCTATGGCTACACCTTC.